The source of this T cell receptor beta chain is a study of blood T cell repertoires in COVID-19. The method was immunoSEQ multiplex PCR; TCRdb's version includes in-frame clones alone and lacks a portion of them. In the table there are 140,000 to 150,000 clones, around 86% of which are singletons. This clone is large (0.1 to 1%) within its sample. The ends lost 8 bases at V and 4 bases at J; junction bases unmatched: 4. CDR3 length: 13 residues. Per germline, CDR1 MNHEY and CDR2 SVGAGI. The origin of this receptor is a man in his forties or fifties who had recovered from COVID-19. Source material: PBMCs or T cells enriched from blood (not recorded which). This chain joins TRBV6-5 and TRBJ2-2; 7 nucleotides agree with TRBD1. CDR3 sequence reads: CASVQGVTGELFF. CDR3 DNA sequence: TGTGCCAGCGTCCAGGGGGTCACCGGGGAGCTGTTTTTT.